These 5 T cell receptor beta chains were all obtained from the same sample, sequenced in a study of chemoradiotherapy in HPV16-positive cancers. Sequencing was performed with immunoSEQ multiplex PCR; in TCRdb, only in-frame clones are kept and a portion is missing. The table records 25,000 to 35,000 clones, 70% to 90% of them present only once. The sequencing here drew on blood, taken from a patient who underwent chemoradiotherapy. The source of these receptors is a human donor with HPV-associated anogenital cancer.

The rearrangement joins TRBV7-2 to TRBJ2-1; TRBD2 matches at 9 bases. Germline CDR1 reads SGHTA; CDR2 reads FQGNSA. The CDR3 is 15 amino acids. V was pared by 5 bases and J by 6 bases, with 8 bases of the junction left unmatched. CDR3 loop: CASSALAGPTNEQFF. The DNA for the CDR3 is TGTGCCAGCAGCGCGCTAGCGGGGCCCACCAATGAGCAGTTCTTC.

The V gene is TRBV5-1, the J gene TRBJ2-1; 9 bases are shared with TRBD2. Germline V gene sequence: CDR1 SGHRS, CDR2 YFSETQ. The V gene end was trimmed by 0 bases and the J gene end by 2 bases; junction bases not matched to a gene: 3. There are 16 residues in the CDR3. CDR3: CASSLVAGVTYNEQFF. The CDR3 DNA is TGCGCCAGCAGCTTGGTAGCGGGAGTTACCTACAATGAGCAGTTCTTC.

The J gene is TRBJ2-1, the V gene TRBV6-1; the D is unclear. V shed 7 bases and J shed 6 bases, with 4 bases lying between them. The length of the CDR3 is 10 residues. Per germline, CDR1 MNHNS and CDR2 SASEGT. The CDR3 protein is CASNSNEQFF. In DNA, the CDR3 is TGTGCCAGCAACAGCAATGAGCAGTTCTTC.

This chain connects TRBV7-9 to TRBJ2-1, with 11 bases aligning to TRBD2. The CDR3 loop spans 15 amino acids. Trimming took 6 bases from V and 2 from J; bases not matched to a gene: 3. Germline loops: CDR1 SEHNR, CDR2 FQNEAQ (reference sequence). In DNA form, the CDR3 reads TGTGCCAGCAGAGTACTAGCGGGGGCCTACAATGAGCAGTTCTTC. Its protein is CASRVLAGAYNEQFF.

This clone was picked up one time. The V and J genes are TRBV19 and TRBJ1-4, with no clear D. Germline V gene data show CDR1 as LNHDA and CDR2 as SQIVND (reference sequence). The ends were cut back, 3 bases at V and 6 bases at J, with 8 bases in the middle. This CDR3 region has 13 residues. As DNA, the CDR3 is TGTGCCAGTAGTATCGGAGGGTATGAAAAACTGTTTTTT. This codes for CASSIGGYEKLFF. Together with reference TRBV19 and TRBJ1-4, the CDR3 gives the full variable domain: DGGITQSPKYLFRKEGQNVTLSCEQNLNHDAMYWYRQDPGQGLRLIYYSQIVNDFQKGDIAEGYSVSREKKESFPLTVTSAQKNPTAFYLCASSIGGYEKLFFGSGTQLSVL.